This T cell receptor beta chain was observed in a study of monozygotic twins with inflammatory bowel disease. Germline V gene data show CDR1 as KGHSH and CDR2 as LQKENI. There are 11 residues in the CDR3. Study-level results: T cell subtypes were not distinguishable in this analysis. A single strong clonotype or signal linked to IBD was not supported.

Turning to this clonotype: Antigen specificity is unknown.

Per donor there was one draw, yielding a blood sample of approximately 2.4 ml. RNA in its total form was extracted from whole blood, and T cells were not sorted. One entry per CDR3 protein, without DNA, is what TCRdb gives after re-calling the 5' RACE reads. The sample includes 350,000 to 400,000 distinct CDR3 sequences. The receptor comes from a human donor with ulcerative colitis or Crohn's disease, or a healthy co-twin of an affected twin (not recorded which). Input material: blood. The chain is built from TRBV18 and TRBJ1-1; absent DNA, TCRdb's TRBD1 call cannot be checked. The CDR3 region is CASSPDREAFF.